The 32 T cell receptor beta chains in this list originate from one sample, sequenced in a study of T cells after yellow fever vaccination. TCRdb processed the 5' RACE reads anew with MiXCR; each CDR3 protein has one entry. The data contain some 110,000 distinct CDR3 sequences, around 6.7% of them singletons. Sequencing was performed on CD4+ T cells sorted from PBMCs, taken roughly 46 days after the first yellow fever vaccination. These receptors were obtained from a man younger than 30 who received the YFV17D yellow fever vaccine.

The table lists this clonotype with a few counts. This rearrangement joins TRBV4-2 to TRBJ1-1; D is uncertain. Germline CDR1 LGHNA, CDR2 YNFKEQ. This CDR3 region has 15 residues. V was clipped by 2 bases and J by 0 bases, with 10 bases between them. The CDR3 DNA is TGTGCCAGCAGCCAACCGGAGCAGCTGAACACTGAAGCTTTCTTT. Amino acids: CASSQPEQLNTEAFF.

Ten or more counts support this clonotype. The CDR3 DNA reads TGTGCCATGACTAGCGGGGCCGCGGGAGAGACCCAGTACTTC. Translating it yields CAMTSGAAGETQYF. This sequence joins TRBV10-3 and TRBJ2-5; 11 bases are a match to TRBD2. The trim removed 9 bases at V and 4 bases at J, leaving 7 bases unmatched. Germline assignment: CDR1 ENHRY and CDR2 SYGVKD. This CDR3 comprises 14 residues.

Concerning this clonotype: A much bigger clone sits one base away, suggesting this may be a read error. The V call is TRBV16, the J call TRBJ2-3; D unclear. CDR1 is KGHSY, CDR2 FQNENV, per germline. V was cut by 6 bases and J by 4 bases, with 14 bases left in between. The CDR3 consists of 14 residues. The CDR3 nucleotides read TGTGCCAGCAGACTAAGAGGCTATCCAGATACGCAGTATTTT. This encodes CASRLRGYPDTQYF.

This clonotype showed up many times. CDR3 sequence (DNA): TGCAGCGTTGGGGGCTCCGGGGTCATTTGGATGAACACTGAAGCTTTCTTT. Encoded protein: CSVGGSGVIWMNTEAFF. The V and J genes are TRBV29-1 and TRBJ1-1; TRBD1 might be the D (5 bases). The germline V gene encodes CDR1 SQVTM and CDR2 ANQGSEA. The CDR3 has 17 residues. Trimming left V 4 bases short and J 0 bases short, with 21 bases between.

This clonotype was counted ten times or more. The chain uses TRBV7-2 and TRBJ2-3; TRBD2 might be the D (6 bases). Germline V gene data show CDR1 as SGHTA and CDR2 as FQGNSA. Trimming stripped 5 bases from V and 1 base from J, with 13 bases between. This CDR3 is 15 amino acids long. In DNA form, the CDR3 reads TGTGCCAGCAGCATGATGGGACTTCGCACAGATACGCAGTATTTT. The encoded protein is CASSMMGLRTDTQYF.

This clonotype occurred many times. The chain recombines TRBV29-1 with TRBJ2-3; D ambiguous. This CDR3 comprises 13 residues. Deletions cut 2 bases from V and 2 bases from J, with 8 bases between. Germline CDR1 reads SQVTM; CDR2 reads ANQGSEA. The CDR3 DNA follows: TGCAGCGTTGAATCTCGGCACACAGATACGCAGTATTTT. Translating gives CSVESRHTDTQYF.

The chain uses TRBV29-1 and TRBJ2-1; D is tentatively TRBD1 or TRBD2 (5 bases each). There are 13 residues in the CDR3. CDR1 is SQVTM, CDR2 ANQGSEA, per germline. The ends were cut back, 0 bases at V and 10 bases at J, with 13 bases in the middle. Here the CDR3 DNA reads TGCAGCGTTGAAGAGAATAAGGGACGAGAGCAGTTCTTC. Translation: CSVEENKGREQFF.

In its sample, this clonotype was seen many times. The chain joins TRBV19 to TRBJ1-1; 8 nucleotides align to TRBD1. Germline V CDR1 and CDR2: LNHDA, SQIVND (reference sequence). J was trimmed by 11 bases and V by 8 bases; bases with no gene match: 16. The CDR3 loop spans 14 amino acids. The DNA for the CDR3 is TGTGCCAGTTCAAACCTCTGGACAGGGAGTACTGCTTTCTTT. Amino acids: CASSNLWTGSTAFF.

At least ten counts were recorded for this clonotype. The chain carries TRBV20-1 and TRBJ2-5, with D perhaps matching TRBD1 (5 bases). Germline V gene lookup returns CDR1 DFQATT and CDR2 SNEGSKA (reference sequence). V was cut by 1 base and J by 5 bases, with 17 bases left in between. The CDR3 has 15 amino acids. This chain's CDR3 is CSARVPARWGETQYF. For the CDR3, the DNA is TGCAGTGCTAGAGTCCCGGCTAGGTGGGGCGAGACCCAGTACTTC.

This clonotype was seen ten or more times. The chain employs TRBV27 and TRBJ1-5; D is uncertain. Trimming cost V 2 bases and J 2 bases, with 7 bases left between them. The length of the CDR3 is 14 residues. Germline assignment: CDR1 MNHEY and CDR2 SMNVEV (reference sequence). The CDR3 nucleotides are TGTGCCAGCAGTTTAAGGCCCGGCAATCAGCCCCAGCATTTT. Translation gives CASSLRPGNQPQHF.

This clonotype was seen more than once but under ten times. The rearrangement uses TRBV20-1 and TRBJ2-1; 9 nucleotides line up with TRBD2. Looked up from germline, CDR1 is DFQATT and CDR2 is SNEGSKA (reference sequence). The CDR3 loop spans 16 amino acids. The junction had 9 bases not matched to a gene; V was cut back by 3 bases and J by 3 bases. CDR3 coding DNA: TGCAGTGCTAGTTCGGCGAGCGGGGGGAACTACAATGAGCAGTTCTTC. Translated: CSASSASGGNYNEQFF.

The sample holds many counts of this clonotype. The rearrangement uses TRBV5-1 and TRBJ1-2; D gene unclear. Germline CDR1 and CDR2: SGHRS and YFSETQ. The CDR3 extends over 14 amino acids. Trimming removed 1 base from V and 2 bases from J, with 9 bases in between. CDR3: CASSLQLPNYGYTF. The CDR3 DNA sequence: TGCGCCAGCAGCTTGCAGTTACCGAACTATGGCTACACCTTC.

The V call is TRBV5-1, the J call TRBJ2-2; TRBD2 matches at 8 bases. Germline CDR1 and CDR2: SGHRS and YFSETQ. CDR3 length: 16 residues. The trim removed 6 bases at V and 2 bases at J, leaving 9 bases unmatched. This CDR3 reads CASMIRAGGNTGELFF. For the CDR3, the DNA is TGCGCCAGCATGATTCGTGCGGGGGGAAACACCGGGGAGCTGTTTTTT.

This clonotype was found many times. J is TRBJ2-5 and V is TRBV3-1; D may be TRBD2 (5 bases). The CDR3 has 13 residues. Germline V lookup: CDR1 LGHDT, CDR2 YNNKEL (reference sequence). Trimming took off 5 bases at V and 5 bases at J, with 12 bases between the two ends. CDR3 bases: TGTGCCAGCAGCGAACTAGAGCGGGAGACCCAGTACTTC. Its translation is CASSELERETQYF.

This clonotype was recorded many times. The rearrangement joins TRBV5-1 to TRBJ2-2, with 7 bases lining up with TRBD2. CDR1 is SGHRS and CDR2 is YFSETQ in the germline V gene. The CDR3 sequence is 14 residues long. The junction had 8 bases not matched to a gene; V was cut back by 6 bases and J by 6 bases. CDR3 DNA sequence: TGCGCCAGCAAAGGGGACTACCAATCCGGGGAGCTGTTTTTT. Its translation: CASKGDYQSGELFF.

In its sample, this clonotype was seen many times. This chain joins TRBV2 and TRBJ2-5; D unclear. Germline V gene lookup returns CDR1 SNHLY and CDR2 FYNNEI. With 6 bases removed from V and 5 bases from J, the gap between germline ends came to 7 bases. There are 11 residues in the CDR3. CDR3 nucleotide sequence: TGTGCCAGCAGGATTGGGGAGACCCAGTACTTC. Its protein product is CASRIGETQYF.

This clonotype was seen ten or more times. The chain links TRBV20-1 to TRBJ2-7; 9 positions agree with TRBD2. The CDR3 totals 13 residues. Germline V gene lookup returns CDR1 DFQATT and CDR2 SNEGSKA (reference sequence). Unmatched junction bases numbered 3, after V lost 5 bases and J lost 1 base. The CDR3 here is CSAGSGGSYEQYV. The DNA for the CDR3 is TGCAGTGCTGGTAGCGGGGGTTCCTACGAGCAGTACGTC.

This clonotype was seen ten or more times. V and J are TRBV7-2 and TRBJ2-5; D gene unclear. Trimming stripped 2 bases from V and 2 bases from J, with 12 bases between. The germline gives CDR1 SGHTA, CDR2 FQGNSA. This CDR3 is built from 15 residues. CDR3 bases: TGTGCCAGCAGCTTAATCTCAGACCAACAAGAGACCCAGTACTTC. Amino acid sequence: CASSLISDQQETQYF.

This clonotype was counted ten times or more. V is TRBV5-1 and J is TRBJ2-1, with a possible D match to TRBD2 (5 bases). The V gene's germline CDR1 is SGHRS and CDR2 YFSETQ. V was cut by 2 bases and J by 10 bases, with 13 bases left in between. CDR3 length: 13 residues. The CDR3 here is CASSLTYPGEQFF. The CDR3 coding sequence is TGCGCCAGCAGCTTAACTTACCCGGGGGAGCAGTTCTTC. Full variable domain (rest looked up from reference TRBV5-1 and TRBJ2-1): KAGVTQTPRYLIKTRGQQVTLSCSPISGHRSVSWYQQTPGQGLQFLFEYFSETQRNKGNFPGRFSGRQFSNSRSEMNVSTLELGDSALYLCASSLTYPGEQFFGPGTRLTVL.

The sample holds many counts of this clonotype. V gene TRBV7-8 combines with J gene TRBJ2-1; D remains ambiguous. The V gene lost 3 bases and the J gene lost 5 bases, with 8 bases spanning the gap. The CDR3 has 13 amino acids. Germline V gene sequence: CDR1 SGHVS, CDR2 FQNEAQ. The CDR3 bases are TGTGCCAGCAGCTTCCCTCGGAACAATGAGCAGTTCTTC. Translated: CASSFPRNNEQFF.

This clonotype has only a few counts. The V and J genes are TRBV5-6 and TRBJ2-7, with D perhaps matching TRBD2 (6 bases). The germline V gene has CDR1 SGHDT and CDR2 YYEEEE. The CDR3 consists of 12 residues. Trimming shortened V by 0 bases and J by 7 bases, and 8 bases separated the two germline ends. For the CDR3, the DNA is TGTGCCAGCAGCTTGGAGCGGGTGGAGCAGTACTTC. Its translation: CASSLERVEQYF.

This clonotype appeared a few times. The chain has TRBV23-1 and TRBJ2-1, with D maybe TRBD2 (5 bases). TRBV23-1 is annotated as an ORF whose role is uncertain. V lost 2 bases and J lost 9, with 11 bases in between. The CDR3 covers 13 residues. DNA for the CDR3: TGCGCCAGCAGTCAAGGAGGTCCCGGTGAGCAGTTCTTC. Translated, it gives CASSQGGPGEQFF.

This clonotype has only a few counts. Written as DNA, the CDR3 is TGTGCCAGCAGCCCCGGACAGCACACAGATACGCAGTATTTT. Translation gives CASSPGQHTDTQYF. The chain joins TRBV5-4 to TRBJ2-3; maybe TRBD1 (6 bases). V lost 4 bases to trimming and J lost 2 bases, with 11 bases between them. CDR1 is SGHNT and CDR2 is YYREEE in the germline V gene (reference sequence). This CDR3 has 14 residues.

The rearrangement links TRBV4-1 to TRBJ2-1, with D possibly being TRBD1 (7 bases). CDR3 length: 15 residues. The V end lost 2 bases, the J end lost 7 bases, and 15 bases lay between the germline ends. Germline loops: CDR1 MGHRA, CDR2 YSYEKL. CDR3 nucleotides: TGCGCCAGCAGCCAACCGACAGGGAGGAGAAATGAGCAGTTCTTC. Protein product: CASSQPTGRRNEQFF.

This clonotype was recorded many times. The chain links TRBV29-1 to TRBJ2-5; D possibly corresponds to TRBD1 (6 bases). Per the germline V gene, CDR1 is SQVTM and CDR2 is ANQGSEA. This CDR3 spans 13 amino acids. V lost 6 bases and J lost 2, with 13 bases in between. CDR3 nucleotides: TGCAGCGTCGACTTACAGGGACAAGAGACCCAGTACTTC. Translating it yields CSVDLQGQETQYF.

This clonotype showed up many times. The gene calls are TRBV7-3 and TRBJ2-3; D is unclear. The CDR3 totals 13 residues. Trimming removed 5 bases from V and 4 bases from J, with 10 bases in between. Germline CDR1 SGHTA, CDR2 FQGTGA. The CDR3 loop is CASSPQRSDTQYF. CDR3 in DNA: TGTGCCAGCAGCCCGCAGAGGTCAGATACGCAGTATTTT.

CDR3 DNA sequence: TGTGCCGCCCGACGACAGGGGCCGGATCAGCCCCAGCATTTT. Amino acids: CAARRQGPDQPQHF. This rearrangement joins TRBV6-1 to TRBJ1-5; TRBD1 agrees at 8 bases. The CDR3 is 14 residues long. Germline V CDR1 and CDR2: MNHNS, SASEGT. After removal of 11 bases from V and 5 bases from J, the junction contained 11 bases not matched to a gene.

This clonotype has at least ten counts. The genes are TRBV19 and TRBJ1-5; 9 bases match TRBD1. The CDR3 consists of 16 residues. The germline CDR1 and CDR2 sequences are LNHDA and SQIVND (reference sequence). V dropped 4 bases and J dropped 4; count of bases not matched to a gene: 8. CDR3 loop: CASSRGPGTGNQPQHF. The CDR3 DNA reads as TGTGCCAGTAGTAGGGGGCCCGGGACAGGGAATCAGCCCCAGCATTTT.

This clonotype was recorded at least ten times. The CDR3 sequence is CASSHWTSGSTDTQYF. The CDR3 DNA reads TGTGCCAGCAGCCACTGGACTAGCGGTAGCACAGATACGCAGTATTTT. This chain uses TRBV28 with TRBJ2-3, with 10 bases aligning to TRBD2. Germline V gene data show CDR1 as MDHEN and CDR2 as SYDVKM. V lost 6 bases to trimming and J lost 0 bases; unmatched junction nucleotides: 6. The CDR3 extends over 16 amino acids.

This clonotype has just a few counts. V gene TRBV19 combines with J gene TRBJ1-1, with TRBD1 matching 9 bases. CDR3 length equals 16 residues. Per the germline V gene, CDR1 is LNHDA and CDR2 is SQIVND (reference sequence). The junction had 6 bases not matched to a gene; V was cut back by 4 bases and J by 0 bases. In DNA, the CDR3 is TGTGCCAGTAGTACCTTGGACAGGGGCCTGAACACTGAAGCTTTCTTT. This gives the protein CASSTLDRGLNTEAFF.

This clonotype was counted at least ten times. V usage is TRBV7-2 and J usage is TRBJ2-3, with TRBD2 identical over 11 bases. This CDR3 region has 15 residues. Germline trimming cut 5 bases from V and 5 bases from J; bases unmatched to any gene: 6. The germline V gene encodes CDR1 SGHTA and CDR2 FQGNSA. The CDR3 loop is CASSRSGGAEDTQYF. DNA for the CDR3: TGTGCCAGCAGCCGTAGCGGGGGGGCGGAAGATACGCAGTATTTT.

CDR3 nucleotides: TGTGCCAGCAGCAGACAGGGTCTAATAAATGAGCAGTTCTTC. This encodes CASSRQGLINEQFF. V usage is TRBV12-3 or TRBV12-4 and J usage is TRBJ2-1; 7 bases are shared with TRBD1. This CDR3 comprises 14 residues. V gave up 6 bases and J gave up 7 bases; unmatched junction bases: 9.